The present T cell receptor beta chain was sequenced within a study of identical twins. This clonotype was seen a handful of times. The CDR3 sequence is 15 residues long. The germline V gene has CDR1 SEHNR and CDR2 FQNEAQ (reference sequence). The V end lost 7 bases, the J end lost 5 bases, and 18 bases lay between the germline ends. The authors used template switching to add a universal primer site and gave cDNA unique molecular identifiers. TCRdb redid the calling of the 5' RACE reads with MiXCR, one entry per CDR3 protein. The sample has 200,000 to 250,000 distinct CDR3 sequences; 7.5% are singletons. The same specimen was also included in a second study, on yellow fever vaccine responses in identical twins. This second study notes: Twin vaccine T cell responses reportedly seemed partly convergent, partly personalized.

Sequenced: CD8+ T cells sorted from blood. The V gene is TRBV7-9, the J gene TRBJ2-1; TRBD2 is a possible D gene (7 bases). This sequence originates from a woman between 18 and 29 years old in good health. The CDR3 sequence is CASKNAGAPNNEQFF. CDR3 bases: TGTGCCAGCAAAAATGCGGGGGCTCCTAACAATGAGCAGTTCTTC.